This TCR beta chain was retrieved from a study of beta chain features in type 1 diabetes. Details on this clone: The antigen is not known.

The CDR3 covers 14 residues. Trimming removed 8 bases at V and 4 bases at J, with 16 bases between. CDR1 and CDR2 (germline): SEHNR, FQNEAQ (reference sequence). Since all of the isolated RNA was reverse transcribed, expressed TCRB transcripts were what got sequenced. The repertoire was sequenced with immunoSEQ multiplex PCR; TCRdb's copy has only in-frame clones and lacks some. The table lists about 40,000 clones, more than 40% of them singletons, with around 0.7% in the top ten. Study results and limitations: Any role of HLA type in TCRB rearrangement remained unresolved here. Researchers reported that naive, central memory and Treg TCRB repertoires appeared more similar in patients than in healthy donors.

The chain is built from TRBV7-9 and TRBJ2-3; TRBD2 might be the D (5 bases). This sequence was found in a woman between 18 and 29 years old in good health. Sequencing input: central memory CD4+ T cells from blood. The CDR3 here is CASRRTASADTQYF. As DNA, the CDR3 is TGTGCCAGCCGGAGGACCGCCTCGGCAGATACGCAGTATTTT.